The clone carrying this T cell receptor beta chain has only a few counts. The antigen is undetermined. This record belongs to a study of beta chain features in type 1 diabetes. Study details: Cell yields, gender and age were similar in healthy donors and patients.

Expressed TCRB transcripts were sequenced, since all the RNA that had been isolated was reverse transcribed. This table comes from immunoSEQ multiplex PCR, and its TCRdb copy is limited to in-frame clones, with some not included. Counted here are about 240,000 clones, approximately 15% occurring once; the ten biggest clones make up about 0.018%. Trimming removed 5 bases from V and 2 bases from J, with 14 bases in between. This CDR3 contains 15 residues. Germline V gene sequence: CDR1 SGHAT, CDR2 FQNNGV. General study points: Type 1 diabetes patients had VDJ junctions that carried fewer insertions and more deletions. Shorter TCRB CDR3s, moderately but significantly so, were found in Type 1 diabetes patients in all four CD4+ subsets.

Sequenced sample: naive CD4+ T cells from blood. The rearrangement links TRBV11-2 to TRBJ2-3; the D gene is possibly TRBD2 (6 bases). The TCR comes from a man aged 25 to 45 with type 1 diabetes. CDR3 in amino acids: CASSPRDSDTDTQYF. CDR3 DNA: TGTGCCAGCAGCCCGCGGGACTCCGACACAGATACGCAGTATTTT.